The following is a T cell receptor beta chain sequence with its context. These data belong to a study of blood T cell repertoires in COVID-19. Study summary: Acute and convalescent COVID-19 samples came from the United States, Italy and Spain. PBMCs, B-cell-depleted T cells, or T cells were the source of the cDNA or gDNA that made up the material.

The CDR3 totals 14 residues. Per germline, CDR1 SEHNR and CDR2 FQNEAQ (reference sequence). The V and J ends lost 10 bases and 0 bases respectively, with 14 bases between them. Per the original methods: The authors estimated nucleated cell counts from reference gene primer amplification. Profiling relied on immunoSEQ multiplex PCR, and the TCRdb table lists in-frame clones only, not all of them. V and J calls and clone size are given by that table; D and trimming were obtained from the DNA. The sample records some 210,000 clones, 80% to 95% being singletons. The gene calls are TRBV7-9 and TRBJ2-3, with D maybe TRBD1 (6 bases). The clonotype was recovered from a man in his fifties or sixties with COVID-19, enrolled during active disease. The sample was peripheral blood. The CDR3 nucleotides read TGTGCCACGTCAGGGGAAGGGAGCACAGATACGCAGTATTTT. As protein: CATSGEGSTDTQYF.